This TCR beta chain was found in a study of neurological immune-mediated disorders. TCRdb ran MiXCR on the 5' RACE reads and lists one entry per CDR3 protein. The repertoire holds about 44,000 distinct CDR3 sequences, with roughly 6.3% as singletons. Many counts were recorded for this clonotype. The receptor was isolated from a woman between 40 and 55 years old in good health. Source material: CD4+ T cells from blood.

This CDR3 reads CASSLVPGGRDTGELFF. In nucleotides, the CDR3 is TGCGCCAGCAGCTTGGTTCCTGGGGGGCGCGACACCGGGGAGCTGTTTTTT. The chain couples TRBV5-1 to TRBJ2-2; D is perhaps TRBD1 or TRBD2 (6 bases each). V was clipped by 0 bases and J by 3 bases, with 15 bases between them. The V gene's germline CDR1 is SGHRS and CDR2 YFSETQ. CDR3 size: 17 residues.